The entry below gives a single T cell receptor (beta chain) sequence along with its context. Its antigen is currently unknown. The record originates from a study of Graves' ophthalmopathy and Graves' hyperthyroidism. At the level of the study: The blood sample was drawn at first diagnosis and before any treatment. Study-level points and caveats: The model predicted ophthalmopathy progression with 60% to 71% sensitivity and approximately 72% specificity. The 13-signature model separated ophthalmopathy from stable hyperthyroidism at approximately 89% sensitivity and about 81% specificity.

The CDR3 contains 12 residues. The V end was cut by 1 base, the J end by 5 bases, with 9 bases between. Germline assignment: CDR1 SQVTM and CDR2 ANQGSEA. Exclusion criteria comprised other autoimmune diseases, uncontrolled infections, pregnancy or lactation in patients. Amplification of the TCR beta CDR3 regions used RNA transcripts (as template). RT-PCR was first run with HTBI primers, then multiplex PCR in a second round. TCRdb re-called the multiplex PCR reads through MiXCR, storing one row per CDR3 protein. This sample has around 670,000 distinct CDR3 sequences; roughly two fifths occur once, and the top ten carry 44%.

This clonotype was sampled from an adult man with Graves' ophthalmopathy. The rearrangement joins TRBV29-1 to TRBJ2-7; perhaps D is TRBD1 or TRBD2 (5 bases each). The specimen was peripheral blood. DNA for the CDR3: TGCAGCGTTGAAGTGAGGGGAAACGAGCAGTACTTC. As protein: CSVEVRGNEQYF.